The present entry profiles one TCR beta chain with its context. The sample carries other DNA sequences with the same CDR3. The CDR3 loop spans 14 amino acids. V dropped 3 bases and J dropped 2 bases, with 11 bases sitting between them. Per germline, CDR1 SGDLS and CDR2 YYNGEE. The assay was immunoSEQ multiplex PCR, and TCRdb's table has in-frame clones only and misses some. This table holds about 110,000 clones, roughly 81% found once. This entry belongs to a study of blood T cell repertoires in COVID-19. Study summary: Nucleic acid was either cDNA or gDNA, and it came from T cells, B-cell-depleted T cells, or PBMCs.

Material for sequencing was peripheral blood. V usage is TRBV9 and J usage is TRBJ1-2; D call uncertain. This TCR was recovered from a man between 35 and 55 years old with acute or convalescent COVID-19. DNA of the CDR3: TGTGCCAGCAGCGCATTCGGGGTAAACTATGGCTACACCTTC. This codes for CASSAFGVNYGYTF.